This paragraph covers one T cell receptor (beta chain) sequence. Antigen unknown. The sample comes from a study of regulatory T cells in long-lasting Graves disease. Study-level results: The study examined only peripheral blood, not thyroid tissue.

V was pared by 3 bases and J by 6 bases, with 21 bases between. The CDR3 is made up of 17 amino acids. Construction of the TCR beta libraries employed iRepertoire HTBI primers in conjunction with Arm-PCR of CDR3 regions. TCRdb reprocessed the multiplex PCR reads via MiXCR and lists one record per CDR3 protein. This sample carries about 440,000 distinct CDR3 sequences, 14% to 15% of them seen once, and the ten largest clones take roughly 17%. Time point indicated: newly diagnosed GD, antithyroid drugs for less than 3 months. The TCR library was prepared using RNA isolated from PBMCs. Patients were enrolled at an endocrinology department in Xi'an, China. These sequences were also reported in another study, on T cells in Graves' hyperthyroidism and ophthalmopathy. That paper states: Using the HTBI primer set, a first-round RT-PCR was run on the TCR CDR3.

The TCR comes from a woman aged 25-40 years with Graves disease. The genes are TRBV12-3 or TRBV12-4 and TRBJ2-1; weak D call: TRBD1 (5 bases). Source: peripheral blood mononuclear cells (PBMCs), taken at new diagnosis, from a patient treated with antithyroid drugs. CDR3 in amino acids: CASSFNPGQGKGNEQFF. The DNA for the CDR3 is TGTGCCAGCAGTTTCAATCCCGGCCAGGGAAAAGGCAATGAGCAGTTCTTC.